The source of this T cell receptor (beta chain) is a study of neurological immune-mediated disorders. Time point of the sample: longitudinal time-point 1 (baseline). In this sample, this clonotype turned up many times. 5'RACE with 10-nucleotide random UMIs generated the cDNA. Using its own MiXCR run on the 5' RACE reads, TCRdb lists one record per CDR3 protein. The table has about 57,000 distinct CDR3 sequences, about 10% seen once. V trimming: 2 bases; J trimming: 4 bases; junction bases outside the gene matches: 7. Germline V gene sequence: CDR1 SGHRS, CDR2 YFSETQ. This CDR3 spans 15 amino acids. This clonotype was obtained from a male donor with HTLV-1-associated myelopathy (HAM/TSP). The V gene is TRBV5-1, the J gene TRBJ1-2, with 8 bases that match TRBD1. The sample consisted of PBMCs. In DNA form, the CDR3 reads TGCGCCAGCAGCTTAGAAGGACAGGGCGGCTATGGCTACACCTTC. It codes for CASSLEGQGGYGYTF. The complete variable domain, with remaining parts taken from reference TRBV5-1 and TRBJ1-2, reads KAGVTQTPRYLIKTRGQQVTLSCSPISGHRSVSWYQQTPGQGLQFLFEYFSETQRNKGNFPGRFSGRQFSNSRSEMNVSTLELGDSALYLCASSLEGQGGYGYTFGSGTRLTVV.